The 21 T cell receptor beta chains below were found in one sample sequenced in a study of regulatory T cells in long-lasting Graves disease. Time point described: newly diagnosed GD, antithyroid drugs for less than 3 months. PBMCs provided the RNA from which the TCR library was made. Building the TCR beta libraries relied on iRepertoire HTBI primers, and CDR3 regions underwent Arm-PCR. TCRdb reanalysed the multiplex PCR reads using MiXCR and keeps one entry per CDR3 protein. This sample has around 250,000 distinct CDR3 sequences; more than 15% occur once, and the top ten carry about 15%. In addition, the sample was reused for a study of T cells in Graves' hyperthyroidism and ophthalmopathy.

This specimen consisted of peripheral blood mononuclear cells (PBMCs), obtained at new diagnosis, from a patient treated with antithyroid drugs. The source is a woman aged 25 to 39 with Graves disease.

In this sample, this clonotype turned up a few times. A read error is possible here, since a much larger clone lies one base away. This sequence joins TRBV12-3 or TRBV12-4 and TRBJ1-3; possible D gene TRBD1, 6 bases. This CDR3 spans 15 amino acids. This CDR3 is CAGSPQGGTGNTIYF. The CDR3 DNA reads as TGTGCCGGCAGCCCACAGGGTGGGACTGGAAACACCATATATTTT.

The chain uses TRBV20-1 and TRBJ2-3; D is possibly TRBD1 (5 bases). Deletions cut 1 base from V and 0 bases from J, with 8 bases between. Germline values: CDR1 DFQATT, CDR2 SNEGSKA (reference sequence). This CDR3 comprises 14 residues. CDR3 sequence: CSARVGASTDTQYF. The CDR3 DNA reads TGCAGTGCTAGAGTAGGGGCTAGCACAGATACGCAGTATTTT.

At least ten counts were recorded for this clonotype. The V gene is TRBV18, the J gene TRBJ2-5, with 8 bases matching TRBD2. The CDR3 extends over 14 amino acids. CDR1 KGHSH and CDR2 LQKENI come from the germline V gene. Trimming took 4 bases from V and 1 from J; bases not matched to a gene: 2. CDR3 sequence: CASSRTSSQETQYF. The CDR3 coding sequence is TGTGCCAGCTCACGGACTAGCAGCCAAGAGACCCAGTACTTC.

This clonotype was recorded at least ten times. In nucleotides, the CDR3 is TGTGCCAGCACCTCTAGGGGTTTCGGGGCCAACGTCCTGACTTTC. Translation: CASTSRGFGANVLTF. The chain carries TRBV12-3 or TRBV12-4 and TRBJ2-6; perhaps TRBD1 as D (5 bases). CDR3 length equals 15 residues. V lost 7 bases and J lost 4, with 14 bases in between.

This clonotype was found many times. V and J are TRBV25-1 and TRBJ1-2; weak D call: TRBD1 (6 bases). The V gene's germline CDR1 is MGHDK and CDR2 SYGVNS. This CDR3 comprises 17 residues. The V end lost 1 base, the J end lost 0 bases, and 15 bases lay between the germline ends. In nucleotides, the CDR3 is TGTGCCAGCAGTGAATTGGGGGCTCCGACAGCTAACTATGGCTACACCTTC. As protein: CASSELGAPTANYGYTF.

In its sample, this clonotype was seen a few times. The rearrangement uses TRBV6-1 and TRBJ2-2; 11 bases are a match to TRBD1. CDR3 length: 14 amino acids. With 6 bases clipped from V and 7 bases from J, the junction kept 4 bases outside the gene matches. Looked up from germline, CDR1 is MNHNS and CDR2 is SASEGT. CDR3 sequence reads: CASRGQGAIGELFF. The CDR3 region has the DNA TGTGCCAGCAGAGGACAGGGGGCCATCGGGGAGCTGTTTTTT.

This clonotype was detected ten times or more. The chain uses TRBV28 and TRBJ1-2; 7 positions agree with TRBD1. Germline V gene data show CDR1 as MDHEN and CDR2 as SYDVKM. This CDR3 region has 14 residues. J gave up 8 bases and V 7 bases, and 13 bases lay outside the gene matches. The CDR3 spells CASIAPGSGGGYTF. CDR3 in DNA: TGTGCCAGCATAGCCCCAGGGTCAGGGGGGGGCTACACCTTC.

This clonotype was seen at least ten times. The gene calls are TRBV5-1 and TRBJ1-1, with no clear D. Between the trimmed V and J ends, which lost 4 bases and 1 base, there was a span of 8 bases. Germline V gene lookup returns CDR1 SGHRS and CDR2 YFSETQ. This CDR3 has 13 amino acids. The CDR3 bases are TGCGCCAGCAGCACTGACGGGAACACTGAAGCTTTCTTT. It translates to CASSTDGNTEAFF.

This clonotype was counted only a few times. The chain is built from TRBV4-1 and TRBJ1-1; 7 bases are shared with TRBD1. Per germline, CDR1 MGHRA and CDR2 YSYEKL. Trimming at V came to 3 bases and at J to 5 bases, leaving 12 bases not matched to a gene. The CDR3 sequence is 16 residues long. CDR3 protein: CASSQAVQTGRTEAFF. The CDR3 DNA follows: TGCGCCAGCAGCCAGGCGGTCCAGACAGGGCGGACTGAAGCTTTCTTT.

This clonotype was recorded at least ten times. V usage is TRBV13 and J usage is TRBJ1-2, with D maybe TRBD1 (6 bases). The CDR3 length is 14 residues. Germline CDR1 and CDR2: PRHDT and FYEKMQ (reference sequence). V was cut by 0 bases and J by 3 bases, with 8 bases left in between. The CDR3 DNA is TGTGCCAGCAGCTTAGGCCGACAGGACTATGGCTACACCTTC. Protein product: CASSLGRQDYGYTF.

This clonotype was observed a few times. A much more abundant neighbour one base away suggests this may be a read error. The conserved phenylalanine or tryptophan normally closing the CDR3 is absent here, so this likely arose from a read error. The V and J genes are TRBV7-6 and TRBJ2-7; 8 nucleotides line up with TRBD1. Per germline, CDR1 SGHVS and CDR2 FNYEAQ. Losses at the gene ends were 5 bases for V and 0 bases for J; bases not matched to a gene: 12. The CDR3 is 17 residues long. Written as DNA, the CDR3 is TGTGCCAGCAGCCTTATCTCTGGACAGGGCAGCTCCTACGAGCAGTACCTC. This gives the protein CASSLISGQGSSYEQYL.

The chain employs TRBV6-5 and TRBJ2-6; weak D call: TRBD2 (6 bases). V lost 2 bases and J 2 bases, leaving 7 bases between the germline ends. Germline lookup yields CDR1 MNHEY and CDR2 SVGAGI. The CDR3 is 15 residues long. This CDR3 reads CASSYGGTGANVLTF. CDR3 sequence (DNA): TGTGCCAGCAGTTACGGGGGGACTGGGGCCAACGTCCTGACTTTC.

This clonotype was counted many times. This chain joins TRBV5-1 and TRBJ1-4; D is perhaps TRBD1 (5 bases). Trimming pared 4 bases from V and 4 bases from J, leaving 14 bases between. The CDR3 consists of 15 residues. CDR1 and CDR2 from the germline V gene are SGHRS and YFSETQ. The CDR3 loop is CASSVAGAVNEKLFF. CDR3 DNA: TGCGCCAGCAGCGTAGCCGGGGCCGTTAATGAAAAACTGTTTTTT.

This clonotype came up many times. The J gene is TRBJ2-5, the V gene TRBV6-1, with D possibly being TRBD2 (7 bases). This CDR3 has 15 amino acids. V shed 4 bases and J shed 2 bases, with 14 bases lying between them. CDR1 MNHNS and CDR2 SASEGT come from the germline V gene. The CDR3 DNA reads TGTGCCAGCAGTGGCAAGCGGGGACAACAAGAGACCCAGTACTTC. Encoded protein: CASSGKRGQQETQYF.

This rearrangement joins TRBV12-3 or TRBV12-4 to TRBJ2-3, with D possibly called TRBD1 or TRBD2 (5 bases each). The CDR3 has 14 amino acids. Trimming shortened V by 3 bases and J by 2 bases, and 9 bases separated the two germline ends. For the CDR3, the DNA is TGTGCCAGCAGTTTTCGGGACGTCACAGATACGCAGTATTTT. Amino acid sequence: CASSFRDVTDTQYF.

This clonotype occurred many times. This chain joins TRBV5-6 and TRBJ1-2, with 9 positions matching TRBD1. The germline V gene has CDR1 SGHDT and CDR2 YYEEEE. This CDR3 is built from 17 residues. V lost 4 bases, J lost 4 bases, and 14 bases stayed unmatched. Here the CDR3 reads CASSRRTGADVSYGYTF. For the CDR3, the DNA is TGTGCCAGCAGCCGAAGGACAGGGGCAGACGTTAGCTATGGCTACACCTTC.

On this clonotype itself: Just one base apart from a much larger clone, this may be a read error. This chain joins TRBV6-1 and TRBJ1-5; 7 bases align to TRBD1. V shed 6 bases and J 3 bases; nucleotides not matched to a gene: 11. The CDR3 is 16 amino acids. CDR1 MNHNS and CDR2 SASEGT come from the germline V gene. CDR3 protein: CASRGRQGVSNQPQHF. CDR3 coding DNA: TGTGCCAGCAGGGGCCGACAGGGCGTTTCCAATCAGCCCCAGCATTTT.

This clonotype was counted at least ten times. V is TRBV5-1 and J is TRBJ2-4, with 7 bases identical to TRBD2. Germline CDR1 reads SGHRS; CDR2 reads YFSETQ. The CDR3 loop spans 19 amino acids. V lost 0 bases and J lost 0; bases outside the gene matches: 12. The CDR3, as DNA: TGCGCCAGCAGCTTGGAAGCCGAGTGGGGGGGTCTAGCCAAAAACATTCAGTACTTC. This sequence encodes CASSLEAEWGGLAKNIQYF.

The DNA for the CDR3 is TGCGCCAGCAGCCAAGTGGGGGGCTTTACCGGGGAGCTGTTTTTT. Residues: CASSQVGGFTGELFF. The chain recombines TRBV4-1 with TRBJ2-2; possibly TRBD1 or TRBD2 for D (6 bases each). The CDR3 sequence is 15 residues long. V lost 1 base and J lost 5, with 11 bases in between. The germline CDR1 and CDR2 sequences are MGHRA and YSYEKL.

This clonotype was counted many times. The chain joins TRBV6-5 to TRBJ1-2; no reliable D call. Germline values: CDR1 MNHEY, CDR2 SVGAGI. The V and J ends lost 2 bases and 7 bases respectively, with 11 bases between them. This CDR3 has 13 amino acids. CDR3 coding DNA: TGTGCCAGCAGTTACGGTCGTTGGGGTGGCTACACCTTC. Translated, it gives CASSYGRWGGYTF.

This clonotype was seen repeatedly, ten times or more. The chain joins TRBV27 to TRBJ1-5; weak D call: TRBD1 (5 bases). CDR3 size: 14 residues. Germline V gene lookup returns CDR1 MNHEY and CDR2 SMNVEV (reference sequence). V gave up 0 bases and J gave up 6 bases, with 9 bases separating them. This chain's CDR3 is CASSLSEQVQPQHF. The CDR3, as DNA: TGTGCCAGCAGTTTATCGGAACAGGTTCAGCCCCAGCATTTT.